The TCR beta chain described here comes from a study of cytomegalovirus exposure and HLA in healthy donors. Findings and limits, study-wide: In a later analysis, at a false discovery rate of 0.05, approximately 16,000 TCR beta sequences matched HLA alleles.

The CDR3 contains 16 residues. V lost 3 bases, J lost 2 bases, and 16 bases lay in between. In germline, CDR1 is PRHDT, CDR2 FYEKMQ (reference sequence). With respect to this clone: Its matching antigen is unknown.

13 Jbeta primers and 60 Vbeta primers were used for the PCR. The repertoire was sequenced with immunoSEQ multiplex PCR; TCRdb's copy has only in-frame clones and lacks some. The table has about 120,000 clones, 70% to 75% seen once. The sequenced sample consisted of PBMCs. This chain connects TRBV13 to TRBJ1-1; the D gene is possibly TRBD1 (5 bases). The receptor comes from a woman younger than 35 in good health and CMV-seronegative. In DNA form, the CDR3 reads TGTGCCAGCAGCTTTTCTATCGGGGGGATCAACACTGAAGCTTTCTTT. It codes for CASSFSIGGINTEAFF.